This record concerns one TCR beta chain sequence. The data were taken from a study of blood T cell repertoires in COVID-19. About the study: Donors in the United States, Italy and Spain gave samples during acute or convalescent COVID-19. The analysed material was cDNA or gDNA that came from T cells, B-cell-depleted T cells, or PBMCs.

The germline V gene has CDR1 LGHNA and CDR2 YNFKEQ. This CDR3 contains 15 residues. The V segment lost 4 bases and the J segment 8 bases; nucleotides outside the gene matches: 8. Under the authors' procedure: Amplified reference gene primers provided the basis for estimating nucleated cell counts. Clones were read by immunoSEQ multiplex PCR, and TCRdb kept only the in-frame ones, dropping some. For V, J and clone size, that table is used; D and trimming come from the DNA. Of around 400,000 clones in the sample, more than 75% were seen once. This rearrangement joins TRBV4-2 to TRBJ2-1; 10 positions match TRBD2. The sample taken for sequencing was peripheral blood. This TCR came from a woman between 25 and 40 years old with COVID-19, enrolled during active disease. Here the CDR3 reads CASSRIRTSGDEQFF. Here the CDR3 DNA reads TGTGCCAGCAGCCGTATCCGGACTAGCGGCGATGAGCAGTTCTTC.